The 31 T cell receptor beta chains reported below all come from one sample, sequenced in a study of shared clonotypes between healthy human individuals. Only in-frame clones appear in the TCRdb table, and some are missing; sequencing was by immunoSEQ multiplex PCR. This table holds around 2,100,000 clones, approximately 94% found once. Terminally differentiated effector memory CD45RA+ cells were excluded by CCR7 positive selection of CD45RO-negative cells. The sequenced sample consisted of naive CD8+ T cells sorted from blood. Receptors were obtained from a man between 18 and 35 years old in good health.

This clone appeared a single time. This chain connects TRBV11-2 to TRBJ2-5; TRBD2 agrees at 12 bases. V trimming: 1 base; J trimming: 5 bases; junction bases outside the gene matches: 8. This CDR3 is 17 amino acids long. The V gene's germline CDR1 is SGHAT and CDR2 FQNNGV. Written as DNA, the CDR3 is TGTGCCAGCAGCTTAGCGGCTAGCGGGAGGGCCGGGGAGACCCAGTACTTC. Its protein product is CASSLAASGRAGETQYF.

The chain uses TRBV2 and TRBJ1-4, with 7 bases aligning to TRBD1. Germline V gene sequence: CDR1 SNHLY, CDR2 FYNNEI. J lost 3 bases, V lost 4 bases, and 5 bases had no gene match. This CDR3 is built from 15 residues. CDR3 coding DNA: TGTGCCAGCAGTGTCCTACAGGGGTCTAATGAAAAACTGTTTTTT. Translation: CASSVLQGSNEKLFF. Complete variable domain (other parts from reference TRBV2 and TRBJ1-4): EPEVTQTPSHQVTQMGQEVILRCVPISNHLYFYWYRQILGQKVEFLVSFYNNEISEKSEIFDDQFSVERPDGSNFTLKIRSTKLEDSAMYFCASSVLQGSNEKLFFGSGTQLSVL.

This rearrangement joins TRBV2 to TRBJ2-2; no clear D. Germline CDR1 reads SNHLY; CDR2 reads FYNNEI. The germline V and J ends were trimmed by 8 bases and 0 bases, with 13 bases remaining between them. There are 15 residues in the CDR3. CDR3 residues: CASRRMGPNTGELFF. CDR3 DNA sequence: TGTGCCAGCCGACGGATGGGCCCGAACACCGGGGAGCTGTTTTTT.

CDR3 sequence (DNA): TGTGCCAGCAGTTATCTCTTGGGTGTGGAGCAGTTCTTC. It yields the protein CASSYLLGVEQFF. This chain uses TRBV6-5 with TRBJ2-1; no firm D call. The germline V gene has CDR1 MNHEY and CDR2 SVGAGI. V lost 3 bases and J lost 10, with 13 bases in between. The CDR3 covers 13 residues.

V is TRBV30 and J is TRBJ2-3; no clear D. Germline CDR1 GTSNPN, CDR2 SVGIG (reference sequence). The CDR3 loop spans 13 amino acids. Trimming took off 2 bases at V and 4 bases at J, with 10 bases between the two ends. DNA for the CDR3: TGTGCCTGGAGTAAGTTGGGCGCAGATACGCAGTATTTT. Its translation: CAWSKLGADTQYF.

The chain carries TRBV5-4 and TRBJ2-5; TRBD1 or TRBD2 may be the D gene (7 bases each). The CDR3 runs 16 residues. V lost 2 bases and J 3 bases, leaving 17 bases between the germline ends. Per the germline V gene, CDR1 is SGHNT and CDR2 is YYREEE (reference sequence). In DNA, the CDR3 is TGTGCCAGCAGCTTTCAGGGGGGGAACCCAAAAGAGACCCAGTACTTC. This encodes CASSFQGGNPKETQYF.

This clone was found once. The chain combines TRBV6-5 with TRBJ2-1; 7 positions agree with TRBD2. Germline-derived CDR1 and CDR2 are MNHEY and SVGAGI. V shed 3 bases, J shed 9 bases, and the junction held 5 bases outside the gene matches. The CDR3 loop spans 13 amino acids. CDR3 bases: TGTGCCAGCAGTTATTCCGGGACTACTGAGCAGTTCTTC. Translating gives CASSYSGTTEQFF.

The gene calls are TRBV6-5 and TRBJ2-1; 11 bases are shared with TRBD2. There are 15 residues in the CDR3. Germline CDR1 MNHEY, CDR2 SVGAGI. After removal of 2 bases from V and 8 bases from J, the junction contained 5 bases not matched to a gene. CDR3 in DNA: TGTGCCAGCAGTTACCTAGCGGGGGGCAGGGATGAGCAGTTCTTC. Protein: CASSYLAGGRDEQFF.

Concerning this clone itself: The sample contains more than one DNA sequence encoding this CDR3. This chain joins TRBV10-1 and TRBJ2-5; D is possibly TRBD1 (5 bases). V was clipped by 3 bases and J by 5 bases, with 7 bases between them. This CDR3 comprises 12 residues. In germline, CDR1 is WNHNN, CDR2 SYGVQD (reference sequence). The CDR3 is CASSDPGETQYF. CDR3 DNA sequence: TGCGCCAGCAGTGATCCAGGGGAGACCCAGTACTTC.

The gene calls are TRBV2 and TRBJ2-3, with D uncertain. CDR3 size: 14 residues. Deletions cut 6 bases from V and 3 bases from J, with 13 bases between. Germline V gene lookup returns CDR1 SNHLY and CDR2 FYNNEI. The chain's CDR3 is CASRLTTQTDTQYF. As DNA, the CDR3 is TGTGCCAGCAGACTCACGACTCAGACAGATACGCAGTATTTT.

The rearrangement uses TRBV6-1 and TRBJ1-2; tentative D call: TRBD1 (6 bases). Germline V gene sequence: CDR1 MNHNS, CDR2 SASEGT. The CDR3 spans 14 residues. Deletions cut 7 bases from V and 8 bases from J, with 20 bases between. The CDR3 DNA reads as TGTGCCAGCAAGGGGATCTCAGGGGTTTGGGGCTACACCTTC. This sequence encodes CASKGISGVWGYTF.

CDR3: CASSVGQVQETQYF. The CDR3 nucleotides read TGCGCCAGCAGTGTAGGACAGGTCCAAGAGACCCAGTACTTC. The rearrangement uses TRBV10-2 and TRBJ2-5; 7 bases line up with TRBD1. This CDR3 is built from 14 residues. Trimming removed 4 bases from V and 1 base from J; junction bases left unmatched: 3. Germline V lookup: CDR1 WSHSY, CDR2 SAAADI.

The chain has TRBV4-3 and TRBJ2-5; a weak D match, TRBD1 (5 bases). The CDR3 sequence is 15 residues long. V gave up 3 bases and J gave up 0 bases, with 11 bases separating them. Looked up from germline, CDR1 is LGHNA and CDR2 is YSLEER. Written as DNA, the CDR3 is TGCGCCAGCAGCCAGTTACTCAGGGACCAAGAGACCCAGTACTTC. Protein: CASSQLLRDQETQYF.

The chain couples TRBV15 to TRBJ1-1; perhaps TRBD1 as D (5 bases). V was pared by 3 bases and J by 3 bases, with 14 bases between. From germline, CDR1 is LNHNV and CDR2 YYDKDF (reference sequence). The length of the CDR3 is 15 residues. The CDR3 loop is CATSRLRGLDTEAFF. CDR3 DNA: TGTGCCACCAGCAGGTTAAGGGGTCTTGACACTGAAGCTTTCTTT.

The J gene is TRBJ1-1, the V gene TRBV13; 7 nucleotides line up with TRBD1. The germline V gene has CDR1 PRHDT and CDR2 FYEKMQ (reference sequence). The CDR3 runs 15 residues. Unmatched junction bases numbered 5, after V lost 2 bases and J lost 2 bases. DNA for the CDR3: TGTGCCAGCAGCTTACCGGGACAGTCAAACACTGAAGCTTTCTTT. Protein: CASSLPGQSNTEAFF. The full variable domain, rest sourced from reference TRBV13 and TRBJ1-1, is AAGVIQSPRHLIKEKRETATLKCYPIPRHDTVYWYQQGPGQDPQFLISFYEKMQSDKGSIPDRFSAQQFSDYHSELNMSSLELGDSALYFCASSLPGQSNTEAFFGQGTRLTVV.

V usage is TRBV7-9 and J usage is TRBJ2-5, with D uncertain. Germline CDR1 is SEHNR and CDR2 is FQNEAQ (reference sequence). Trimming took 2 bases from V and 4 from J, leaving 11 bases between them. The CDR3 contains 14 residues. The CDR3 DNA reads as TGTGCCAGCAGCTTATCGGGCATTGGAGAGACCCAGTACTTC. Its protein is CASSLSGIGETQYF. Combining the CDR3 with reference TRBV7-9 and TRBJ2-5 gives the whole variable domain DTGVSQNPRHKITKRGQNVTFRCDPISEHNRLYWYRQTLGQGPEFLTYFQNEAQLEKSRLLSDRFSAERPKGSFSTLEIQRTEQGDSAMYLCASSLSGIGETQYFGPGTRLLVL.

The CDR3 DNA reads as TGTGCCAGCGGGGGGACAGGGCGGTTCACTGAAGCTTTCTTT. This translates into CASGGTGRFTEAFF. The V gene is TRBV27, the J gene TRBJ1-1; 9 nucleotides match TRBD1. V lost 8 bases, J lost 4 bases, and 8 bases stayed unmatched. CDR1 and CDR2 from the germline V gene are MNHEY and SMNVEV (reference sequence). This CDR3 comprises 14 residues.

This chain's CDR3 is CASSLAAGPIEAFF. For the CDR3, the DNA is TGCGCCAGCAGCTTGGCCGCAGGCCCTATTGAAGCTTTCTTT. V usage is TRBV5-1 and J usage is TRBJ1-1; D gene uncertain. The V gene's germline CDR1 is SGHRS and CDR2 YFSETQ. The CDR3 is 14 residues long. V was clipped by 0 bases and J by 7 bases, with 13 bases between them.

This chain uses TRBV7-9 with TRBJ2-7, with 11 bases lining up with TRBD1. V was clipped by 5 bases and J by 5 bases; unmatched bases: 11. In germline, CDR1 is SEHNR, CDR2 FQNEAQ (reference sequence). CDR3 length: 16 residues. The CDR3, as DNA: TGTGCCAGCAGCCCGAGACGGGGACAGGGGGTCGACGAGCAGTACTTC. As protein: CASSPRRGQGVDEQYF.

This chain connects TRBV19 to TRBJ2-7; D might be TRBD2 (5 bases). This CDR3 spans 13 amino acids. Germline V gives CDR1 LNHDA, CDR2 SQIVND (reference sequence). With 5 bases removed from V and 3 bases from J, the gap between germline ends came to 11 bases. Written as DNA, the CDR3 is TGTGCCAGTAGTGTAGCGTACTTCTACGAGCAGTACTTC. Its protein product is CASSVAYFYEQYF.

V is TRBV10-3 and J is TRBJ1-1, with D possibly matching TRBD1 (5 bases). The CDR3 is 12 amino acids. The V gene lost 7 bases and the J gene lost 3 bases, with 9 bases spanning the gap. Per germline, CDR1 ENHRY and CDR2 SYGVKD. CDR3 protein: CAITGGDTEAFF. As DNA, the CDR3 is TGTGCCATCACGGGGGGGGACACTGAAGCTTTCTTT.

This clone was found once. CDR3: CASSPREGTSAYEQYF. CDR3 sequence (DNA): TGTGCCAGCAGCCCACGAGAGGGGACCTCAGCCTACGAGCAGTACTTC. The chain uses TRBV7-9 and TRBJ2-7; either TRBD1 or TRBD2 may fit D (5 bases each). Looked up from germline, CDR1 is SEHNR and CDR2 is FQNEAQ (reference sequence). This CDR3 is built from 16 residues. V was trimmed by 5 bases and J by 2 bases, leaving 19 bases between them.

This chain connects TRBV4-3 to TRBJ2-3; D gene uncertain. The CDR3 length is 15 residues. Trimming cost V 4 bases and J 4 bases, with 15 bases left between them. The germline gives CDR1 LGHNA, CDR2 YSLEER. CDR3 sequence reads: CASSRLTTEADTQYF. CDR3 nucleotides: TGCGCCAGCAGCCGCCTGACCACTGAAGCAGATACGCAGTATTTT.

J is TRBJ2-1 and V is TRBV9; D gene unclear. Trimming removed 0 bases from V and 9 bases from J, with 10 bases in between. Germline loops: CDR1 SGDLS, CDR2 YYNGEE. This CDR3 contains 13 residues. The CDR3 spells CASSVEASGEQFF. DNA of the CDR3: TGTGCCAGCAGCGTAGAGGCCTCCGGTGAGCAGTTCTTC. Full variable domain (rest looked up from reference TRBV9 and TRBJ2-1): DSGVTQTPKHLITATGQRVTLRCSPRSGDLSVYWYQQSLDQGLQFLIQYYNGEERAKGNILERFSAQQFPDLHSELNLSSLELGDSALYFCASSVEASGEQFFGPGTRLTVL.

The chain joins TRBV6-1 to TRBJ2-7, with a possible D match to TRBD2 (5 bases). Looked up from germline, CDR1 is MNHNS and CDR2 is SASEGT. The CDR3 covers 16 residues. Trimming pared 2 bases from V and 1 base from J, leaving 15 bases between. In DNA form, the CDR3 reads TGTGCCAGCAGTGAAAACATTTTCGGGGTTTCCTACGAGCAGTACTTC. Protein sequence: CASSENIFGVSYEQYF.

V is TRBV5-6 and J is TRBJ1-5; TRBD1 matches at 7 bases. In germline, CDR1 is SGHDT, CDR2 YYEEEE. The CDR3 is 18 residues long. V was clipped by 3 bases and J by 1 base; unmatched bases: 13. This CDR3 reads CASSSLTTGDGSNQPQHF. The CDR3 nucleotides read TGTGCCAGCAGCTCCCTGACTACAGGGGATGGGAGCAATCAGCCCCAGCATTTT. The full variable domain, rest sourced from reference TRBV5-6 and TRBJ1-5, is DAGVTQSPTHLIKTRGQQVTLRCSPKSGHDTVSWYQQALGQGPQFIFQYYEEEERQRGNFPDRFSGHQFPNYSSELNVNALLLGDSALYLCASSSLTTGDGSNQPQHFGDGTRLSIL.

V usage is TRBV5-1 and J usage is TRBJ2-5; no clear D. Germline lookup yields CDR1 SGHRS and CDR2 YFSETQ. This CDR3 has 13 residues. Trimming took off 5 bases at V and 1 base at J, with 9 bases between the two ends. DNA of the CDR3: TGCGCCAGCAGGGGAACCCTCCAAGAGACCCAGTACTTC. This translates into CASRGTLQETQYF.

J is TRBJ2-3 and V is TRBV4-1; 9 nucleotides agree with TRBD2. This CDR3 contains 16 residues. CDR1 and CDR2 from the germline V gene are MGHRA and YSYEKL. J gave up 2 bases and V 2 bases, and 5 bases lay outside the gene matches. For the CDR3, the DNA is TGCGCCAGCAGCCAATTAGCGGGGGTTACCACAGATACGCAGTATTTT. Its translation: CASSQLAGVTTDTQYF.

With regard to this clone: Distinct nucleotide sequences in the sample also encode this CDR3. This sequence joins TRBV19 and TRBJ2-7; D perhaps matches TRBD2 (5 bases). In germline, CDR1 is LNHDA, CDR2 SQIVND (reference sequence). The ends were cut back, 2 bases at V and 0 bases at J, with 5 bases in the middle. CDR3 length equals 13 residues. CDR3 DNA: TGTGCCAGTAGTATAAGCGGCTCCTACGAGCAGTACTTC. This translates into CASSISGSYEQYF.

The chain uses TRBV7-8 and TRBJ1-2; 10 bases map to TRBD1. Germline V CDR1 and CDR2: SGHVS, FQNEAQ. V was pared by 1 base and J by 4 bases, with 3 bases of the junction left unmatched. This CDR3 spans 15 amino acids. The CDR3 protein is CASSLETGGGYGYTF. Here the CDR3 DNA reads TGTGCCAGCAGCTTAGAGACAGGGGGCGGCTATGGCTACACCTTC. Full variable domain (remainder filled in from reference TRBV7-8 and TRBJ1-2): GAGVSQSPRYKVAKRGQDVALRCDPISGHVSLFWYQQALGQGPEFLTYFQNEAQLDKSGLPSDRFFAERPEGSVSTLKIQRTQQEDSAVYLCASSLETGGGYGYTFGSGTRLTVV.

The gene calls are TRBV19 and TRBJ2-5; D ambiguous. V was pared by 5 bases and J by 1 base, with 8 bases between. The length of the CDR3 is 13 residues. Germline V gives CDR1 LNHDA, CDR2 SQIVND (reference sequence). The CDR3 protein is CASSQQAQETQYF. The CDR3, as DNA: TGTGCCAGTAGTCAGCAGGCCCAAGAGACCCAGTACTTC.